The clone carrying this T cell receptor beta chain was recorded once. Antigen unknown. The data were obtained in a study of T cell responses to AZD1222 COVID-19 vaccine. Study-wide results and caveats: Clonal diversity was possibly underestimated; the donors were predominantly white British and more often female.

TCRdb's table, derived via immunoSEQ multiplex PCR, lists solely in-frame clones and lacks some. Of 100,000 or so clones listed, 82% are singletons. Deletions cut 8 bases from V and 5 bases from J, with 15 bases between. In germline, CDR1 is SGHTA, CDR2 FQGNSA. CDR3 size: 14 residues. Sequencing used peripheral blood, obtained on day 0 of AZD1222 vaccination. This sequence originates from an adult in good health. The chain has TRBV7-2 and TRBJ2-2, with a weak D call TRBD2 (5 bases). The CDR3 protein is CASLASVSTGELFF. The DNA for the CDR3 is TGTGCCAGCCTAGCCTCGGTCTCGACCGGGGAGCTGTTTTTT.